One and the same sample provided the 24 T cell receptor beta chains below, sequenced in a study of blood T cell repertoires in COVID-19. The table came from immunoSEQ multiplex PCR; TCRdb's copy has only in-frame clones and leaves some out. Of fewer than 50,000 clones in the sample, roughly nine tenths are singletons; the top ten hold more than 3%. What was sequenced was peripheral blood. These receptors were obtained from a human donor in a cohort sampled during active COVID-19.

This clone was seen only once. J is TRBJ2-7 and V is TRBV3-1 (or the pseudogene TRBV3-2); 9 bases fit TRBD2. The CDR3 is made up of 17 amino acids. Germline CDR1 and CDR2: LGHDT and YNNKEL (reference sequence). The V segment lost 2 bases and the J segment 1 base; nucleotides outside the gene matches: 9. The CDR3 loop reads CASSQRGGGMVSYEQYF. The CDR3 DNA follows: TGTGCCAGCAGCCAACGCGGGGGGGGAATGGTTTCCTACGAGCAGTACTTC.

V and J are TRBV5-6 and TRBJ2-1, with TRBD2 matching 7 bases. With 0 bases clipped from V and 9 bases from J, the junction kept 6 bases outside the gene matches. The CDR3 spans 14 residues. Per the germline V gene, CDR1 is SGHDT and CDR2 is YYEEEE. In DNA form, the CDR3 reads TGTGCCAGCAGCTTGGGGAGACTAGCCGGTGAGCAGTTCTTC. Its translation: CASSLGRLAGEQFF.

The chain links TRBV28 to TRBJ2-7, with TRBD1 as a possible D gene (5 bases). The CDR3 totals 12 residues. Germline CDR1 is MDHEN and CDR2 is SYDVKM. The ends were cut back, 1 base at V and 7 bases at J, with 8 bases in the middle. This CDR3 is CASSLSGQEQYF. CDR3 in DNA: TGTGCCAGCAGTTTATCAGGGCAAGAGCAGTACTTC.

The V gene is TRBV7-6, the J gene TRBJ1-2; TRBD1 aligns across 9 bases. The CDR3 covers 15 residues. Germline trimming cut 1 base from V and 3 bases from J; bases unmatched to any gene: 3. Germline V gene sequence: CDR1 SGHVS, CDR2 FNYEAQ. DNA of the CDR3: TGTGCCAGCAGCTTAGGGGGACAGGGAGACTATGGCTACACCTTC. This codes for CASSLGGQGDYGYTF. Full variable domain (outside the CDR3, taken from reference TRBV7-6 and TRBJ1-2): GAGVSQSPRYKVTKRGQDVALRCDPISGHVSLYWYRQALGQGPEFLTYFNYEAQQDKSGLPNDRFSAERPEGSISTLTIQRTEQRDSAMYRCASSLGGQGDYGYTFGSGTRLTVV.

The rearrangement uses TRBV18 and TRBJ1-2; no clear D. This CDR3 is 15 amino acids long. CDR1 and CDR2 from the germline V gene are KGHSH and LQKENI. The germline V and J ends were trimmed by 2 bases and 0 bases, with 10 bases remaining between them. The CDR3: CASSPVGQANYGYTF. The CDR3 nucleotides are TGTGCCAGCTCACCAGTGGGCCAAGCTAACTATGGCTACACCTTC.

The chain has TRBV4-1 and TRBJ2-6, with D unresolved. In germline, CDR1 is MGHRA, CDR2 YSYEKL. The CDR3 is 16 amino acids. Trimming removed 0 bases at V and 4 bases at J, with 10 bases between. The CDR3 bases are TGCGCCAGCAGCCAAGAAATAGAGTTGGGGGCCAACGTCCTGACTTTC. Its protein product is CASSQEIELGANVLTF.

The rearrangement links TRBV18 to TRBJ2-5; a possible D gene is TRBD2 (5 bases). The CDR3 extends over 15 amino acids. V was cut by 0 bases and J by 2 bases, with 10 bases left in between. Germline assignment: CDR1 KGHSH and CDR2 LQKENI. CDR3 in amino acids: CASSPPSPGQETQYF. In DNA, the CDR3 is TGTGCCAGCTCACCACCATCCCCGGGGCAAGAGACCCAGTACTTC.

V usage is TRBV3-1 (or the pseudogene TRBV3-2) and J usage is TRBJ2-5; 11 bases map to TRBD1. Looked up from germline, CDR1 is LGHDT and CDR2 is YNNKEL (reference sequence). V was clipped by 4 bases and J by 2 bases; unmatched bases: 6. This CDR3 is built from 16 residues. The CDR3 coding sequence is TGTGCCAGCAGCCTGGGGACAGGGGGAGGGCAAGAGACCCAGTACTTC. It encodes CASSLGTGGGQETQYF.

This sequence joins TRBV6-5 and TRBJ1-2; no firm D call. The CDR3 length is 15 residues. Germline V lookup: CDR1 MNHEY, CDR2 SVGAGI. Trimming removed 2 bases from V and 8 bases from J, with 18 bases in between. The DNA of the CDR3 is TGTGCCAGCAGTTACGGCGGGTGGTCAGGACGGGGCTACACCTTC. Its translation: CASSYGGWSGRGYTF.

This clone was found a few times. The gene calls are TRBV7-6 and TRBJ2-7, with TRBD2 matching over 10 bases. The CDR3 sequence is 14 residues long. CDR1 SGHVS and CDR2 FNYEAQ come from the germline V gene. V gave up 1 base and J gave up 12 bases; unmatched junction bases: 9. The CDR3 sequence is CASSLELLAGRWYF. The CDR3 DNA reads as TGTGCCAGCAGCTTAGAGCTACTAGCGGGAAGGTGGTACTTC.

The chain joins TRBV10-3 to TRBJ2-7; TRBD2 agrees at 8 bases. The CDR3 has 13 residues. V lost 4 bases, J lost 2 bases, and 1 base stayed unmatched. Germline V gene sequence: CDR1 ENHRY, CDR2 SYGVKD. CDR3 bases: TGTGCCATCAGTGCACTAGCGGCCTACGAGCAGTACTTC. This codes for CAISALAAYEQYF.

V is TRBV28 and J is TRBJ2-1, with 10 bases that match TRBD2. V lost 2 bases and J lost 0; bases outside the gene matches: 4. CDR3 length equals 17 residues. CDR1 MDHEN and CDR2 SYDVKM come from the germline V gene. The chain's CDR3 is CASSLGASGSSYNEQFF. In DNA form, the CDR3 reads TGTGCCAGCAGTTTAGGGGCTAGCGGGAGCTCCTACAATGAGCAGTTCTTC.

The rearrangement joins TRBV12-3 or TRBV12-4 to TRBJ2-7; D is unclear. V dropped 1 base and J dropped 3 bases, with 7 bases sitting between them. The CDR3 length is 13 residues. For the CDR3, the DNA is TGTGCCAGCAGTTTAGGTTTCGGCTACGAGCAGTACGTC. Encoded protein: CASSLGFGYEQYV.

The chain uses TRBV5-1 and TRBJ1-1, with 9 bases aligning to TRBD1. There are 13 residues in the CDR3. The V and J ends lost 5 bases and 8 bases, in that order; junction bases with no gene match: 7. Germline-derived CDR1 and CDR2 are SGHRS and YFSETQ. The CDR3 here is CASSWTGETEAFF. Here the CDR3 DNA reads TGCGCCAGCAGTTGGACAGGGGAGACAGAAGCTTTCTTT.

V and J are TRBV4-1 and TRBJ2-1, with 7 bases aligning to TRBD2. The CDR3 contains 15 residues. Unmatched junction bases numbered 11, after V lost 2 bases and J lost 10 bases. Per germline, CDR1 MGHRA and CDR2 YSYEKL. DNA for the CDR3: TGCGCCAGCAGCCAAATACTAGCGCCGGTCGGGGAGCAGTTCTTC. Translated, it gives CASSQILAPVGEQFF.

This clone was seen a single time. The chain links TRBV24-1 to TRBJ2-5, with 9 bases matching TRBD2. Looked up from germline, CDR1 is KGHDR and CDR2 is SFDVKD. The CDR3 is made up of 16 amino acids. The V and J ends lost 7 bases and 1 base, in that order; junction bases with no gene match: 9. As DNA, the CDR3 is TGTGCCACCAGCGCCGGGGGGACTAGCAGCCAAGAGACCCAGTACTTC. Its translation is CATSAGGTSSQETQYF.

This clone was recorded only once. V is TRBV30 and J is TRBJ2-7, with D perhaps matching TRBD2 (6 bases). The CDR3 spans 14 residues. The ends were cut back, 0 bases at V and 0 bases at J, with 9 bases in the middle. Germline V CDR1 and CDR2: GTSNPN, SVGIG (reference sequence). The CDR3 DNA is TGTGCCTGGAGTGTACGGGGGAGCTCCTACGAGCAGTACTTC. This gives the protein CAWSVRGSSYEQYF.

The chain couples TRBV27 to TRBJ2-7, with 9 nucleotides matching TRBD1. Germline values: CDR1 MNHEY, CDR2 SMNVEV (reference sequence). Unmatched junction bases numbered 20, after V lost 8 bases and J lost 6 bases. The CDR3 is 17 residues long. The CDR3 nucleotides are TGTGCCAGCCGACCCGGGACAGGGATGTCTGGTATGTTCGAGCAGTACTTC. It yields the protein CASRPGTGMSGMFEQYF.

V gene TRBV3-1 (or the pseudogene TRBV3-2) combines with J gene TRBJ1-2, with D maybe TRBD1 (5 bases). This CDR3 has 14 amino acids. The germline V gene has CDR1 LGHDT and CDR2 YNNKEL (reference sequence). The V gene lost 2 bases and the J gene lost 0 bases, with 7 bases spanning the gap. The CDR3 DNA follows: TGTGCCAGCAGCCAACTGACAGCTAACTATGGCTACACCTTC. Amino acid sequence: CASSQLTANYGYTF.

The chain has TRBV6-5 and TRBJ2-7; 7 nucleotides line up with TRBD1. In germline, CDR1 is MNHEY, CDR2 SVGAGI. Germline trimming cut 8 bases from V and 0 bases from J; bases unmatched to any gene: 10. CDR3 length equals 15 residues. The DNA for the CDR3 is TGTGCCAGCCTGGATAAGGGGGCGGGCTCCTACGAGCAGTACTTC. This sequence encodes CASLDKGAGSYEQYF.

The chain couples TRBV10-3 to TRBJ2-7, with a tentative D call TRBD1 (5 bases). The germline V and J ends were trimmed by 10 bases and 1 base, with 11 bases remaining between them. There are 12 residues in the CDR3. In germline, CDR1 is ENHRY, CDR2 SYGVKD. The CDR3: CATQQVSYEQYF. As DNA, the CDR3 is TGTGCCACTCAACAGGTTTCCTACGAGCAGTACTTC.

J is TRBJ2-1 and V is TRBV5-1; possibly TRBD2 for D (6 bases). The V gene's germline CDR1 is SGHRS and CDR2 YFSETQ. Between the trimmed V and J ends, which lost 5 bases and 2 bases, there was a span of 17 bases. The CDR3 loop spans 16 amino acids. CDR3 sequence: CASRAPGLAPYNEQFF. CDR3 coding DNA: TGCGCCAGCAGGGCGCCGGGGCTAGCGCCCTACAATGAGCAGTTCTTC.

The genes are TRBV12-3 or TRBV12-4 and TRBJ2-7; maybe TRBD1 (6 bases). This CDR3 has 13 amino acids. V was trimmed by 5 bases and J by 5 bases, leaving 13 bases between them. This chain's CDR3 is CASSGVTGNEQYV. CDR3 sequence (DNA): TGTGCCAGCAGTGGGGTTACAGGGAACGAGCAGTACGTC.

This chain joins TRBV28 and TRBJ2-1; TRBD2 matches 9 bases. J lost 4 bases, V lost 9 bases, and 4 bases had no gene match. The germline V gene has CDR1 MDHEN and CDR2 SYDVKM. The CDR3 has 13 residues. DNA of the CDR3: TGTGCCAGTCTAGCGGGACGATACAATGAGCAGTTCTTC. Its protein product is CASLAGRYNEQFF.